This entry features one T cell receptor (beta chain) sequence. This receptor's antigen is unknown. Base qualities are missing; no much larger clone stands one base away. The sample is drawn from a study of cytomegalovirus exposure and HLA in healthy donors (dated by TCRdb to 2017 to 2019). At the level of the whole study: An earlier analysis of a few hundred of the donors reported 276 Gb of sequence data and 117 million unique TCR beta sequences obtained from about 179 million T cells. A later analysis re-examined previously published TCR beta repertoires from several hundred donors and added high-resolution HLA genotyping to investigate patterns of TCR occurrence. The genetic ancestry cluster associated with self-reported Caucasian donors included 81% of the approximately 410 genotyped donors. All discovery cohort repertoires had been generated using a single sequencing platform. Alongside the repertoire data, information on donor age, sex, ethnicity and CMV serostatus was compiled. An early release that covered roughly 600 HLA-typed donors contained approximately 320 gigabases of sequencing data and around 85 million unique TCR sequences. HLA typing included class I and class II loci at four-digit resolution. Typing coverage varied by locus: roughly 629-630 donors for A, B, C, DRB1 and DQB1; around 560 for DQA1; more than 600 for DPA1; 400 to 480 for DPB1. A later genetic analysis took genome-wide SNP genotypes for about three fifths of the roughly 700 donors and used that subset as a discovery cohort. To predict cytomegalovirus infection status, the study combined high-throughput TCR immunosequencing, statistical association of individual TCRs with disease status, and machine learning. An earlier analysis of 587 of the donors used high-throughput TCR beta sequencing to judge whether each TCR beta V gene segment behaved as functional or pseudogenic. Roughly 5 DR-DQ haplotypes were handled as single units for association and clustering, since linkage in the cohort was strong. Among around 400 genotyped donors of the cohort, an average of around 240,000 unique TCR beta nucleotide sequences was sequenced per donor, of which 15% to 20% were non-productive. Using immunosequencing, the study profiled T cell repertoires from about 650 subjects and related those repertoires to cytomegalovirus serostatus. The study aimed to test whether cataloging public T cell receptors could reveal signatures of past pathogen exposure. In addition to the first cohort of 650 to 750 subjects, a separate validation cohort of approximately 110 different subjects was used. The later analysis used no new phenotypic data to find candidate immune exposures, relying instead on TCR beta sequences and their occurrence across donors. The study at large found these results: Presence/absence analyses assumed roughly uniform sequencing depth across donors, an assumption that may not hold. A later analysis found that most CMV-associated TCR beta chains appeared HLA-restricted, with HLA associations seemingly driven largely by CMV exposure. In an earlier analysis of approximately 590 of the donors, most TCR beta V segments appeared in productive rearrangements about 87% or about 30% of the time, broadly matching IMGT annotations. Some IMGT-functional V segments, including TRBV6-2 and TRBV6-3, could not be told apart with the 87-base-pair reads, so those segments were excluded. The authors suggested that the approach could potentially be generalized to other disease states and immunological phenotypes. Cytomegalovirus status was reported to be diagnosed by the classifier with high specificity and sensitivity in both the original and validation cohorts. In a later analysis, HLA-associated TCR beta chains showed more clonal expansion and lower generation probabilities than non-associated chains that were equally common. Because HLA typing was unavailable for some donors at each locus, only the typed subset was used in association tests. Strong co-occurrence of HLA alleles, especially DR and DQ, made assigning TCR associations to individual alleles difficult. CMV serostatus was the only immune exposure information available for the cohort. At a false discovery rate of 0.05, a later analysis linked 16,000 or so TCR beta sequences to specific HLA alleles. Linkage disequilibrium might explain the correlated functional status among segregating V segments, but an unknown experimental factor could not be excluded. Only TCR beta chains were sequenced in this cohort, and the absence of alpha or paired-chain data limited detectable features. According to a later analysis, TCR association rates differed among HLA loci, with DRB1 alleles showing the most associated TCRs and HLA-C alleles showing the fewest. The study listed approximately 150 TCR beta chains as associated with cytomegalovirus. A further reported finding was that TCR beta sequences accurately predicted the HLA-A and HLA-B alleles for most subjects in the first cohort. Compared with the roughly 670-donor mean, donors in an Asian-associated ancestry cluster had fewer N-insertions in productive TCRs, according to a later genetic analysis. Most TCR sequences were observed very rarely across donors, whereas some public TCRs were present in many individuals. A few of the identified cytomegalovirus-associated TCR beta chains were confirmed in vitro to be specific for cytomegalovirus antigens. The earlier analysis of 587 of the donors excluded some 15 rarely observed V segments, including chromosome 9 orphons, because counts were too low. In a later analysis, several top co-occurrence clusters were reported to appear linked to parvovirus B19, influenza, CMV and Epstein-Barr virus. In a later genetic analysis, a missense DCLRE1C variant was associated with V-gene and J-gene trimming of TCR beta chains, and the association was replicated in an independent cohort. A cluster of highly shared sequence variants was judged likely to represent a technical artifact of the sequencing pipeline.

The method was the immunoSEQ multiplex PCR assay. For the multiplex PCR, a mixture combining 60 forward primers for TCR Vbeta segments and 13 reverse primers for TCR Jbeta segments was used. The CDR3 region of rearranged TCR beta genes was amplified from genomic DNA by a multiplex PCR assay. The Illumina HiSeq System was used to sequence the amplified TCR beta libraries as 87-base-pair reads. As for the original processing: A later analysis tallied around 82 million unique TCR beta chains across the approximately 670 repertoires, and approximately 11 million of those chains were shared by two or more donors. To remove PCR and sequencing errors, raw reads were error-corrected and collapsed into unique sequences using a nearest-neighbor algorithm that merged closely related sequences. V, D and J gene segments were assigned by aligning CDR3 sequences to IMGT reference sequences. For a sequence to be retained, a match of at least six nucleotides to both a V gene segment and a J gene segment was required. A rearrangement was called productive if the CDR3 had no stop codons and remained in frame with V and J, and every other rearrangement was called non-productive. Following IMGT convention, CDR3 was defined as the stretch from the second conserved V-encoded cysteine up to the conserved J-encoded phenylalanine. In an earlier analysis of 550 to 650 of the donors, sequences lacking an unambiguous match to a single V gene segment were excluded. In an earlier analysis of approximately 560 of the donors, a V segment was called functional when productive rearrangements were above 56.7%, and segregating when the standard deviation between donors exceeded 5%. A statistical classification framework was built for diagnosing cytomegalovirus status from the catalog of TCR beta chain sequences. V and J gene assignment, in a later analysis, came from comparing TCR nucleotide sequences with IMGT/GENE-DB human TR gene sequences. Using the TCRdist pipeline, a later analysis assigned CDR3 sequences along with most-parsimonious VDJ recombination scenarios. In a later analysis, each TCR beta chain was defined by its CDR3 amino acid sequence together with its V-gene family, and reads lacking a unique V-gene family were excluded. A later analysis removed 500 to 650 highly shared, low-generation-probability nucleotide sequences to deal with suspected cross-contamination and a sequencing artifact. A later analysis calculated a clonal expansion index for each public chain from normalized within-repertoire ranks of inferred template counts. In a later analysis, generation probabilities were computed using a VDJ recombination model fitted to out-of-frame rearrangements, and the results were checked against IGoR. Hypergeometric tests were used in a later analysis to score TCR-TCR, TCR-HLA and TCR-CMV co-occurrence, with a repertoire-size bias correction applied to the TCR pairs. A later analysis estimated false discovery rates by permuting HLA or CMV assignments 20 times. A later analysis grouped co-occurring TCRs with DBSCAN, adding TCRdist sequence similarity when clustering within HLA-allele-positive subsets. For co-occurrence clustering, repertoires with fewer than 30,000 or more than 120,000 public chains were excluded, along with 4 to 6 repertoires with anomalous nucleotide sharing. The source is immuneACCESS, and TCRdb retained only in-frame sequences with V and J called. Part of the clones is not carried over; for the studies checked, unresolved V genes explain less than half of this, and the remainder is unexplained. V and J calls and clone size are as listed in that table; D and trimming were resolved from the DNA. This sample is represented by roughly 95,000 clones; roughly 82% of them were singletons. The ten largest clones add up to 3% to 3.5% of the sample.

Spanning cysteine to phenylalanine, the CDR3 consists of 16 amino acids. Only the CDR3 region is kept as DNA, spanning 48 bases read in frame from base 1. V is trimmed back by 4 bases and J by 0 bases, and the junction contains 7 bases that no gene match accounts for. CDR1 and CDR2 are read off the germline V gene (reference sequence) as SEHNR and FQNEAQ. The cohort was made up of 650 to 700 healthy bone marrow donors. At the time of sampling, all cohort members were nominally healthy, though unrecorded immune exposures were likely present. The donor tested CMV seropositive and was one of the 289 seropositive cohort members. Each donor provided a peripheral blood sample, and peripheral blood mononuclear cells were used for TCR beta sequencing. The Qiagen DNeasy Blood Extraction Kit was used to extract genomic DNA from the blood cell samples.

This sequence was found in a man under 40 in good health and CMV-seropositive. The sequenced material came from PBMCs. The chain is assembled from TRBV7-9 and TRBJ2-3, with 7 central nucleotides matching TRBD2. The DNA reads TGTGCCAGCAGCTGGGCTAGCGGAGCTAGCACAGATACGCAGTATTTT. Translated, this gives CASSWASGASTDTQYF. Extended through the reference TRBV7-9 and TRBJ2-3 proteins, this CDR3 yields the full variable domain: DTGVSQNPRHKITKRGQNVTFRCDPISEHNRLYWYRQTLGQGPEFLTYFQNEAQLEKSRLLSDRFSAERPKGSFSTLEIQRTEQGDSAMYLCASSWASGASTDTQYFGPGTRLTVL.